A single sample is the source of the 10 T cell receptor beta chains below, sequenced in a study of blood T cell repertoires in COVID-19. Assay used: immunoSEQ multiplex PCR; TCRdb lists only in-frame clones, some missing. This sample has 200,000 to 300,000 clones, with just under 90% found just once. The sequenced material came from peripheral blood. Receptor source: a woman aged 40 to 50 with acute or convalescent COVID-19.

The J gene is TRBJ1-2, the V gene TRBV6-6; D is perhaps TRBD1 (5 bases). The germline V gene encodes CDR1 MNHNY and CDR2 SVGAGI (reference sequence). V lost 2 bases, J lost 6 bases, and 10 bases lay in between. CDR3 size: 13 residues. The CDR3 here is CASSYQGMDGYTF. Here the CDR3 DNA reads TGTGCCAGCAGTTACCAGGGTATGGATGGCTACACCTTC.

The chain combines TRBV19 with TRBJ1-3; D gene ambiguous. This CDR3 is built from 16 residues. The germline V gene encodes CDR1 LNHDA and CDR2 SQIVND (reference sequence). Trimming shortened V by 2 bases and J by 2 bases, and 13 bases separated the two germline ends. The CDR3 sequence: CASSIRSSGAGNTIYF. CDR3 coding DNA: TGTGCCAGTAGTATAAGGTCGTCGGGTGCTGGAAACACCATATATTTT.

The V gene is TRBV7-2, the J gene TRBJ1-5, with a weak D call TRBD1 (5 bases). This CDR3 spans 15 amino acids. Trimming left V 3 bases short and J 0 bases short, with 9 bases between. Germline CDR1 and CDR2: SGHTA and FQGNSA. In DNA form, the CDR3 reads TGTGCCAGCAGCTTCGGGGGAGATAGCAATCAGCCCCAGCATTTT. Amino acid sequence: CASSFGGDSNQPQHF.

V and J are TRBV7-8 and TRBJ2-1; D unclear. The germline V and J ends were trimmed by 1 base and 0 bases, with 13 bases remaining between them. The CDR3 length is 17 residues. Germline V CDR1 and CDR2: SGHVS, FQNEAQ. The CDR3 is CASSLESFEPSYNEQFF. The CDR3, as DNA: TGTGCCAGCAGCTTAGAATCCTTCGAGCCCTCCTACAATGAGCAGTTCTTC.

The rearrangement links TRBV2 to TRBJ2-1; TRBD1 agrees at 9 bases. CDR1 SNHLY and CDR2 FYNNEI come from the germline V gene. CDR3 length: 13 amino acids. J lost 3 bases, V lost 6 bases, and 0 bases had no gene match. The CDR3 DNA reads TGTGCCAGCAGGGGACAGGGCTACAATGAGCAGTTCTTC. Translated: CASRGQGYNEQFF.

V is TRBV10-3 and J is TRBJ2-6; 10 bases are a match to TRBD1. Per germline, CDR1 ENHRY and CDR2 SYGVKD. Trimming cost V 3 bases and J 4 bases; bases outside gene matches: 9. This CDR3 spans 18 amino acids. The CDR3 reads CAISDSGTGVGGANVLTF. Written as DNA, the CDR3 is TGTGCCATCAGTGACTCCGGGACAGGGGTAGGGGGGGCCAACGTCCTGACTTTC.

This sequence joins TRBV4-1 and TRBJ1-2, with D possibly matching TRBD1 (6 bases). This CDR3 contains 15 residues. Trimming left V 4 bases short and J 1 base short, with 13 bases between. Germline CDR1 and CDR2: MGHRA and YSYEKL. This chain's CDR3 is CASSLNGGGNYGYTF. CDR3 nucleotide sequence: TGCGCCAGCAGCCTCAATGGGGGCGGTAACTATGGCTACACCTTC.

This clone has just a few counts. This chain uses TRBV7-9 with TRBJ1-3, with D maybe TRBD1 (5 bases). With 2 bases removed from V and 1 base from J, the gap between germline ends came to 12 bases. Germline V gene sequence: CDR1 SEHNR, CDR2 FQNEAQ (reference sequence). The CDR3 has 16 amino acids. The CDR3 protein is CASSLQTAFSGNTIYF. The CDR3 DNA is TGTGCCAGCAGCTTACAGACAGCTTTTTCTGGAAACACCATATATTTT.

The chain combines TRBV13 with TRBJ2-4; TRBD2 matches 7 bases. Trimming at V came to 6 bases and at J to 2 bases, leaving 10 bases not matched to a gene. CDR3 length: 16 residues. Germline assignment: CDR1 PRHDT and CDR2 FYEKMQ (reference sequence). CDR3 in amino acids: CASSFRAGRTKNIQYF. DNA for the CDR3: TGTGCCAGCAGTTTTCGGGCCGGGAGGACCAAAAACATTCAGTACTTC. The variable domain in full, completed from reference TRBV13 and TRBJ2-4, reads AAGVIQSPRHLIKEKRETATLKCYPIPRHDTVYWYQQGPGQDPQFLISFYEKMQSDKGSIPDRFSAQQFSDYHSELNMSSLELGDSALYFCASSFRAGRTKNIQYFGAGTRLSVL.

The genes are TRBV3-1 (or the pseudogene TRBV3-2) and TRBJ1-3; TRBD1 agrees at 10 bases. The junction had 13 bases not matched to a gene; V was cut back by 0 bases and J by 8 bases. The CDR3 spans 18 residues. CDR1 LGHDT and CDR2 YNNKEL come from the germline V gene (reference sequence). In nucleotides, the CDR3 is TGTGCCAGCAGCCAAGATCAGGGACAGGGGACGGAATATGACACCATATATTTT. This encodes CASSQDQGQGTEYDTIYF.